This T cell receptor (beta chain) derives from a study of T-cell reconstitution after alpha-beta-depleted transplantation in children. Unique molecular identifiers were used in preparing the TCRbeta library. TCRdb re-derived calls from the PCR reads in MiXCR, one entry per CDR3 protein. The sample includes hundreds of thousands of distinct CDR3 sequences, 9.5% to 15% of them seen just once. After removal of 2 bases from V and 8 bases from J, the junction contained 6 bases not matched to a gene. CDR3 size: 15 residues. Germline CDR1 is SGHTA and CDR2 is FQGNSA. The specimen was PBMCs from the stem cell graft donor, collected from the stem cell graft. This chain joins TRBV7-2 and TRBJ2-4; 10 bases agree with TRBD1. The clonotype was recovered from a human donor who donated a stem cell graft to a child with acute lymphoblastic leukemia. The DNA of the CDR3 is TGTGCCAGCAGCTTAAGGACAGGGGGATGGGACATTCAGTACTTC. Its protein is CASSLRTGGWDIQYF.